This record concerns one T cell receptor beta chain sequence. The antigen is not known. Survey level was the resolution at which the v3.0 immunoSEQ assay ran. A target of about 40,000-55,000 T-cell genomes per sample was set for sequencing. The method was immunoSEQ multiplex PCR; TCRdb's version includes in-frame clones alone and lacks a portion of them. This table holds approximately 35,000 clones, around 75% found once. The data are from a study of long-term antiretroviral therapy in people with HIV. All donors provided no fewer than one pre-ART and no fewer than two post-ART PBMC samples. CDR1 is MGHRA and CDR2 is YSYEKL in the germline V gene. Trimming cost V 4 bases and J 3 bases, with 11 bases left between them. The CDR3 is made up of 14 amino acids. Study results and limitations: Post-ART, diversity grew, though it stayed under transplant donor control levels. Dominating the repertoire at all time points were the clones that expanded before ART.

This clonotype was obtained from a man younger than 35 with HIV. V and J are TRBV4-1 and TRBJ2-3; D uncertain. The specimen comprised unsorted PBMCs, sampled 1.9 years after starting antiretroviral therapy. In DNA form, the CDR3 reads TGCGCCAGCAGCCCCAGGCAGGCAACAGATACGCAGTATTTT. This codes for CASSPRQATDTQYF.